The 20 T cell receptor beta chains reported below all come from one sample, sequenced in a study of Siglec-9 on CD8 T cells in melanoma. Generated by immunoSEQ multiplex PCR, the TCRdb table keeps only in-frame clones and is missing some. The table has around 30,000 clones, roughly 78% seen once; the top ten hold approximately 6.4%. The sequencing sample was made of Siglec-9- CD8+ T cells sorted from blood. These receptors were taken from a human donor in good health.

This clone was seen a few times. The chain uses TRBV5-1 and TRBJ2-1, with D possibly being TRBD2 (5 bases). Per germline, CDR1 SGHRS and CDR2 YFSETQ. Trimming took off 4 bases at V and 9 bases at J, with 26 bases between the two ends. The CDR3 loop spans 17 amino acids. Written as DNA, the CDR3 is TGCGCCAGCAGCCTACCCGGGGTGGAGACTGGAACCGCTGAGCAGTTCTTC. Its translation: CASSLPGVETGTAEQFF.

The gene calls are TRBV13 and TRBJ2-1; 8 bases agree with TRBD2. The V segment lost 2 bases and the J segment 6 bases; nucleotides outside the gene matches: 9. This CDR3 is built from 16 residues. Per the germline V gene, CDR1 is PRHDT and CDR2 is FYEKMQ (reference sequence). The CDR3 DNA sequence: TGTGCCAGCAGCTTAACGGGAGGGGTATTGGGCAATGAGCAGTTCTTC. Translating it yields CASSLTGGVLGNEQFF.

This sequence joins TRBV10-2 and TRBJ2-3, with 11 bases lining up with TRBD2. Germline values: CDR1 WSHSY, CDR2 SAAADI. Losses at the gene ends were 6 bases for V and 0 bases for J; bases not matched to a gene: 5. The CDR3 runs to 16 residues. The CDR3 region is CASRTGLAVSTDTQYF. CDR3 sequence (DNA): TGCGCCAGCAGGACGGGACTAGCGGTTAGCACAGATACGCAGTATTTT.

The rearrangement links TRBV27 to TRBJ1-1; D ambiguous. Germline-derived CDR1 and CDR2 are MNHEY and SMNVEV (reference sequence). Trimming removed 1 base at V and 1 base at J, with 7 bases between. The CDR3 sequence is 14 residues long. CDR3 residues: CASSLFRGNTEAFF. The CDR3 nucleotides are TGTGCCAGCAGTTTATTCCGGGGGAACACTGAAGCTTTCTTT.

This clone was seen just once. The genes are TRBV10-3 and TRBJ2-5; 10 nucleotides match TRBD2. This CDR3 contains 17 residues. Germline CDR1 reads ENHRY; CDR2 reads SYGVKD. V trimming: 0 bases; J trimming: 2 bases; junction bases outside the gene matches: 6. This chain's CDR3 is CAISESGLAGVQETQYF. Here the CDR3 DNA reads TGTGCCATCAGTGAGTCTGGTCTAGCGGGGGTTCAAGAGACCCAGTACTTC.

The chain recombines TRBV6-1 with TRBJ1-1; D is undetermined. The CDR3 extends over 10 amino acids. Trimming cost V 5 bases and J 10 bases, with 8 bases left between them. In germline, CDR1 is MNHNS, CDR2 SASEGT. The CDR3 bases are TGTGCCAGCAGTTACTTAAGAGCTTTCTTT. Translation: CASSYLRAFF.

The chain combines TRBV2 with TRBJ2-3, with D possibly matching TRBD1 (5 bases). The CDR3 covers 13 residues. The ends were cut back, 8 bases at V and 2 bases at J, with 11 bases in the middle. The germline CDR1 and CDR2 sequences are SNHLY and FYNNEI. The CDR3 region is CASPLGPTDTQYF. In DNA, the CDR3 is TGTGCCAGCCCGTTGGGGCCCACAGATACGCAGTATTTT.

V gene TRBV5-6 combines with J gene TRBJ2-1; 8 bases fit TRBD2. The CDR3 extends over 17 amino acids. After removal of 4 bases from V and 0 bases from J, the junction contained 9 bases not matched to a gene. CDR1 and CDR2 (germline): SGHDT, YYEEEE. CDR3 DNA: TGTGCCAGCAGCGTCACACCACTAGCGGACTCCTACAATGAGCAGTTCTTC. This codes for CASSVTPLADSYNEQFF.

DNA of the CDR3: TGTGCCAGCAGATCCAATTTTTACGAGCAGTACTTC. Translation gives CASRSNFYEQYF. The genes are TRBV27 and TRBJ2-7; D gene unclear. The V gene lost 6 bases and the J gene lost 4 bases, with 10 bases spanning the gap. In germline, CDR1 is MNHEY, CDR2 SMNVEV (reference sequence). The CDR3 sequence is 12 residues long.

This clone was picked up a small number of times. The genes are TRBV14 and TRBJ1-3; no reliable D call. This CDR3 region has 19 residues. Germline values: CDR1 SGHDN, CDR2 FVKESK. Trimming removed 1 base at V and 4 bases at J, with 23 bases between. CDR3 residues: CASSQGYIQVPHIGNTIYF. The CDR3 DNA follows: TGTGCCAGCAGCCAAGGATATATTCAGGTACCTCACATCGGAAACACCATATATTTT.

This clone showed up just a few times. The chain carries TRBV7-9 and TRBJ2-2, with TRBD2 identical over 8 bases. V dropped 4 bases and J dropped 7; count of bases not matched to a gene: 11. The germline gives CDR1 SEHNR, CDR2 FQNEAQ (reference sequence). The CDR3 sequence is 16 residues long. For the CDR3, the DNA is TGTGCCAGCAGCTCCCGATGGGAGCGGGAGAGCGGGGAGCTGTTTTTT. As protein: CASSSRWERESGELFF.

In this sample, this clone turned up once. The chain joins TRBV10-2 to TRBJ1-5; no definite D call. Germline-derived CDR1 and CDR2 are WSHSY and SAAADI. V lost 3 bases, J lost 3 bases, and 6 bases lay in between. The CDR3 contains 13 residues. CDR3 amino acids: CASSEWVNQPQHF. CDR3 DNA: TGCGCCAGCAGTGAATGGGTCAATCAGCCCCAGCATTTT.

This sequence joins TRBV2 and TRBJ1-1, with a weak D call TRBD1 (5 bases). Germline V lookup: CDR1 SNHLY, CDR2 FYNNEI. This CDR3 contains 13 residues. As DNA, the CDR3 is TGTGCTGCACGGGACGAAGGTCTGGGGGAAGCTTTCTTT. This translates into CAARDEGLGEAFF.

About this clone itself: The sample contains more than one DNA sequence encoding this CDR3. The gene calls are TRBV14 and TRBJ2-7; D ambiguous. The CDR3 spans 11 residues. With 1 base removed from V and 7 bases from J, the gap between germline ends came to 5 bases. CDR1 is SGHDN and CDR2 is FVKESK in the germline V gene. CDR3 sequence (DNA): TGTGCCAGCAGCCAAGGTGGGGAGCAGTACTTC. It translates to CASSQGGEQYF.

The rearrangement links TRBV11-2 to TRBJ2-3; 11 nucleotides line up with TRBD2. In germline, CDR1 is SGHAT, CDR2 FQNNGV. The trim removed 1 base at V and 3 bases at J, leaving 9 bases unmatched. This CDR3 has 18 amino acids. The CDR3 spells CASSLGVAGGLLTDTQYF. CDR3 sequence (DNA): TGTGCCAGCAGCTTAGGTGTAGCGGGGGGGCTCTTGACAGATACGCAGTATTTT.

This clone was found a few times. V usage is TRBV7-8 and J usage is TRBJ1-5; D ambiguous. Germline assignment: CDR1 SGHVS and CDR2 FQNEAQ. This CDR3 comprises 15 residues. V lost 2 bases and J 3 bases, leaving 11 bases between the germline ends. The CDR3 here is CASSLSEQNNQPQHF. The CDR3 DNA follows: TGTGCCAGCAGCTTAAGCGAACAAAACAATCAGCCCCAGCATTTT.

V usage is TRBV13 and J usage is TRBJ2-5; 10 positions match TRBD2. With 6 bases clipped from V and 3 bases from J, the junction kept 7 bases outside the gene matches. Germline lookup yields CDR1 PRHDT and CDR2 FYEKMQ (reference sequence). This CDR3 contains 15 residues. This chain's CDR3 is CASSPYLAGEETQYF. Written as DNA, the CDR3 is TGTGCCAGCAGTCCGTATCTAGCGGGGGAAGAGACCCAGTACTTC.

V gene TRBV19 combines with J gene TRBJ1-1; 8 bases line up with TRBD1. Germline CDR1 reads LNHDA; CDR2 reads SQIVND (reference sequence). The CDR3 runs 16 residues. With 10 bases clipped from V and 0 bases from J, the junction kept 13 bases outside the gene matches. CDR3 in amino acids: CATKTGTRGLNTEAFF. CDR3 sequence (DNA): TGTGCCACGAAGACGGGCACCAGGGGGCTGAACACTGAAGCTTTCTTT.

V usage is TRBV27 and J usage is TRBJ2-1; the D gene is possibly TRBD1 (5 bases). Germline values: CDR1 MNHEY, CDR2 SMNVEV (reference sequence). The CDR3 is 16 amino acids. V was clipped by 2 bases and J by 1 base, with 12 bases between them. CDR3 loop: CASSLVSQGSYNEQFF. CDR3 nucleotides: TGTGCCAGCAGTTTAGTTTCCCAGGGTTCCTACAATGAGCAGTTCTTC.

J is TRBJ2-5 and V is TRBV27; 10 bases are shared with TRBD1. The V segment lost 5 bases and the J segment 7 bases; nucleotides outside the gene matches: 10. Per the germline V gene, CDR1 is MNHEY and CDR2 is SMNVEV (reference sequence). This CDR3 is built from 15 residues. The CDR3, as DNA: TGTGCCAGCAGTCCGACAGGGGGCGCGGGAGGGACCCAGTACTTC. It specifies CASSPTGGAGGTQYF.